The sequence of this TCR beta chain was determined in a study of T cells in Graves' hyperthyroidism and ophthalmopathy. Whole-study findings and limits: In validation, the model predicted ophthalmopathy. These predictions came a median roughly 7.1 months before onset.

This clonotype was seen a few times. Its antigen is unidentified. TCR beta CDR3 regions were amplified from RNA. Carried out on the TCR CDR3, a first-round RT-PCR used the HTBI primer set. One entry per CDR3 protein results from TCRdb running MiXCR on the multiplex PCR reads. The sample lists some 570,000 distinct CDR3 sequences, over 15% seen once, with around 17% in the top ten. Every diagnosis used clinical symptoms, serum thyroxine and TRAb, thyroid ultrasound and orbital computed tomography. The CDR3 consists of 14 residues. Per the germline V gene, CDR1 is SQVTM and CDR2 is ANQGSEA. The junction had 11 bases not matched to a gene; V was cut back by 6 bases and J by 4 bases.

The receptor comes from a woman between 18 and 30 years old with Graves' ophthalmopathy. What was sequenced was blood. The chain links TRBV29-1 to TRBJ1-2; 7 positions agree with TRBD1. The CDR3 nucleotides are TGCAGCGTCGTCCTTAGACAGGGCGCCTATGGCTACACCTTC. It specifies CSVVLRQGAYGYTF.